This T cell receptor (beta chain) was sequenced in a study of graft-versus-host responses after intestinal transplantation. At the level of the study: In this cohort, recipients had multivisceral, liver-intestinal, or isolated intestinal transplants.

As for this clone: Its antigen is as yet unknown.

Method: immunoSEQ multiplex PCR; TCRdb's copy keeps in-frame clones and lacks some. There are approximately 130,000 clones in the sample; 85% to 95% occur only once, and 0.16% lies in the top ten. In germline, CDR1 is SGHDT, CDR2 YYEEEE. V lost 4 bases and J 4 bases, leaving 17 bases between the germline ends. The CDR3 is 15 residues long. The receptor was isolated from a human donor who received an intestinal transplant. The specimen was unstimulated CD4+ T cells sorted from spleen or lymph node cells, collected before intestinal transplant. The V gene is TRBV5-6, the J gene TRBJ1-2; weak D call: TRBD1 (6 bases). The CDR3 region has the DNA TGTGCCAGCAGCCGAAACAGGGTTCCAATCTATGGCTACACCTTC. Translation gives CASSRNRVPIYGYTF.